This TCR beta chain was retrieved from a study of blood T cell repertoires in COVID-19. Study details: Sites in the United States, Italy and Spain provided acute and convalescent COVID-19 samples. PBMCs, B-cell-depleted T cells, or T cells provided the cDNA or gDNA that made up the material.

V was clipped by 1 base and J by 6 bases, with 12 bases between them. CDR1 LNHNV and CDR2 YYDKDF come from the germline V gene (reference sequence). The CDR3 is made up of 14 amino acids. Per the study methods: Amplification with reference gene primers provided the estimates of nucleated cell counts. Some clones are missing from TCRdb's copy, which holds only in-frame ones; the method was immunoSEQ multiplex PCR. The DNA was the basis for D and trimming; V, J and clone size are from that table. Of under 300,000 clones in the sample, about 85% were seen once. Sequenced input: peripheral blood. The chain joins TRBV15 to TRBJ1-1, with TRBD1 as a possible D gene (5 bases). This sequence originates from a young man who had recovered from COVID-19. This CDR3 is CATSRGGHSAEAFF. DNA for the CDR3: TGTGCCACCAGCAGAGGCGGACATTCCGCTGAAGCTTTCTTT.